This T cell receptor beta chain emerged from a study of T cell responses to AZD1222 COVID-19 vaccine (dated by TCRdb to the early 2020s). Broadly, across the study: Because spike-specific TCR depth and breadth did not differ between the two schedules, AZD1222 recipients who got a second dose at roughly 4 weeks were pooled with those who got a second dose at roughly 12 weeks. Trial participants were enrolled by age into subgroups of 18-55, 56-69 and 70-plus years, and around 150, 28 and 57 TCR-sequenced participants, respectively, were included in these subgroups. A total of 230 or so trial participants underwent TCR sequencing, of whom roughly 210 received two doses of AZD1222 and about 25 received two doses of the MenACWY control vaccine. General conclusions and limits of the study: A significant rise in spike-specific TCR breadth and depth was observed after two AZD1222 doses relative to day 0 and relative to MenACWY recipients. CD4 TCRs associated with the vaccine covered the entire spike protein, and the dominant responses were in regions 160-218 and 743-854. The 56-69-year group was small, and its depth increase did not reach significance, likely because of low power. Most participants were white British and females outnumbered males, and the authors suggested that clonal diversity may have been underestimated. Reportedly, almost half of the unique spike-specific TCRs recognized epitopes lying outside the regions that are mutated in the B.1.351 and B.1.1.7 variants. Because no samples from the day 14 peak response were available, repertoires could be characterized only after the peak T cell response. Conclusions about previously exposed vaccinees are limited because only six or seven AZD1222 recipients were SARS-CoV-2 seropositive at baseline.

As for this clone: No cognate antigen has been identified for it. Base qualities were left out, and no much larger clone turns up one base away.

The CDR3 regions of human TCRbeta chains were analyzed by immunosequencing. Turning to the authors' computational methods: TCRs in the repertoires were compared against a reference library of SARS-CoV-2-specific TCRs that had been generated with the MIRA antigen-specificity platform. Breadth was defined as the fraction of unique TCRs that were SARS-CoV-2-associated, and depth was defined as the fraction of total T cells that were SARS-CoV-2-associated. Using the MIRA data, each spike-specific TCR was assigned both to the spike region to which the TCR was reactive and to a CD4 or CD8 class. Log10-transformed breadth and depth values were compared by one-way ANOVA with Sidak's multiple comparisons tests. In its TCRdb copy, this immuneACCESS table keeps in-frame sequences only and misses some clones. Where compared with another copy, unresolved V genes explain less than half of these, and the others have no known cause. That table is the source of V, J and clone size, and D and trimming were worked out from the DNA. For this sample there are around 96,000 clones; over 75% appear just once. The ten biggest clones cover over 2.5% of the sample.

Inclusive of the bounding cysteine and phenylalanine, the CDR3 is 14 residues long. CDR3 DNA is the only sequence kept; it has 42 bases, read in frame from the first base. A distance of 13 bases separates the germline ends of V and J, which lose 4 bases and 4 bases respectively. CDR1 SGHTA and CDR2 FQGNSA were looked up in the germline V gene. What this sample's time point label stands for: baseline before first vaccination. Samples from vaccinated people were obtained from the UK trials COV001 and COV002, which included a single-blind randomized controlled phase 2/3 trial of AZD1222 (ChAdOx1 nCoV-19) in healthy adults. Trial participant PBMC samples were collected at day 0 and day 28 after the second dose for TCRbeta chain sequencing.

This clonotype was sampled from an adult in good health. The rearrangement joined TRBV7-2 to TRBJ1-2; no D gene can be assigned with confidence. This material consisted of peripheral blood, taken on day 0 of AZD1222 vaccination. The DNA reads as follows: TGTGCCAGCAGCTCGACACCTACCCTCTATGGCTACACCTTC. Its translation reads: CASSSTPTLYGYTF.